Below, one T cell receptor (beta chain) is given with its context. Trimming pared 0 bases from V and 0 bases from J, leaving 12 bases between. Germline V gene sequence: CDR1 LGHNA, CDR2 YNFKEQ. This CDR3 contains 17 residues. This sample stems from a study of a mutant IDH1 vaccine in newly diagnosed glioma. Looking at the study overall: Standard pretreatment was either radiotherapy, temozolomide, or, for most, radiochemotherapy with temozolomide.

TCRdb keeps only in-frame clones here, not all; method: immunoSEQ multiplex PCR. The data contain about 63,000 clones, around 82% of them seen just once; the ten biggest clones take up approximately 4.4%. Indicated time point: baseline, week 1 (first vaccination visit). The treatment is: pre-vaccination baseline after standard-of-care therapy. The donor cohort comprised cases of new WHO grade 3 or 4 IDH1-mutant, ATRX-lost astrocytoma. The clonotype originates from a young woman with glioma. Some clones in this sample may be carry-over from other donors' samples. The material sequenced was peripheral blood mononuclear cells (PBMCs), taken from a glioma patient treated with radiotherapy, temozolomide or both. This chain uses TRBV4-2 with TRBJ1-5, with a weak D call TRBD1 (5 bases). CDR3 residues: CASSQDVGTASNQPQHF. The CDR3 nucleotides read TGTGCCAGCAGCCAAGACGTCGGGACGGCTAGCAATCAGCCCCAGCATTTT.